This entry lists 9 T cell receptor beta chains sequenced from one sample in a study of T cell responses to AZD1222 COVID-19 vaccine. TCRdb's copy holds only in-frame clones and misses some; the assay was immunoSEQ multiplex PCR. In the table there are roughly 130,000 clones, 80% to 90% of which are singletons. The sample was peripheral blood, taken on day 0 of AZD1222 vaccination. The source is an adult in good health.

The chain uses TRBV5-1 and TRBJ1-6; tentative D call: TRBD1 (6 bases). The CDR3 has 15 residues. Germline-derived CDR1 and CDR2 are SGHRS and YFSETQ. Deletions cut 2 bases from V and 3 bases from J, with 9 bases between. The CDR3 DNA follows: TGCGCCAGCAGCTTTGCCAGGGGCTATAATTCACCCCTCCACTTT. Its protein is CASSFARGYNSPLHF.

This chain joins TRBV5-4 and TRBJ1-4; tentative D call: TRBD1 (5 bases). The V gene lost 4 bases and the J gene lost 8 bases, with 15 bases spanning the gap. The germline CDR1 and CDR2 sequences are SGHNT and YYREEE (reference sequence). This CDR3 has 14 amino acids. The CDR3 spells CASSQTGGSEKLFF. The CDR3 bases are TGTGCCAGCAGCCAAACGGGGGGATCGGAAAAACTGTTTTTT.

V usage is TRBV6-5 and J usage is TRBJ1-1, with no clear D. CDR3 length: 12 amino acids. Germline V gene sequence: CDR1 MNHEY, CDR2 SVGAGI. Trimming shortened V by 7 bases and J by 11 bases, and 17 bases separated the two germline ends. The CDR3 reads CASTQGPSGAFF. Written as DNA, the CDR3 is TGTGCCAGCACACAAGGGCCCTCCGGGGCTTTCTTT.

This clone was seen a few times. This sequence joins TRBV5-1 and TRBJ1-6; D gene ambiguous. This CDR3 spans 14 amino acids. V lost 5 bases and J 5 bases, leaving 11 bases between the germline ends. Germline V gene lookup returns CDR1 SGHRS and CDR2 YFSETQ. CDR3: CASSFSGDNSPLHF. DNA for the CDR3: TGCGCCAGCAGTTTTTCCGGGGATAATTCACCCCTCCACTTT.

This clone was found a few times. The chain has TRBV6-5 and TRBJ2-1, with TRBD2 as a possible D gene (6 bases). The CDR3 totals 15 residues. In germline, CDR1 is MNHEY, CDR2 SVGAGI. The ends were cut back, 5 bases at V and 9 bases at J, with 20 bases in the middle. The CDR3 DNA reads as TGTGCCAGCAGTCAAACCCAATACCCCGGGGGTGAGCAGTTCTTC. It codes for CASSQTQYPGGEQFF.

V usage is TRBV11-2 and J usage is TRBJ1-3, with a possible D match to TRBD1 (5 bases). The CDR3 length is 16 residues. Germline values: CDR1 SGHAT, CDR2 FQNNGV. V was shortened by 7 bases and J by 4 bases, with 20 bases between the two germline ends. The CDR3 reads CASTHLRGRRGNTIYF. For the CDR3, the DNA is TGTGCCAGCACCCACCTTAGGGGCAGAAGAGGAAACACCATATATTTT.

DNA for the CDR3: TGTGCCACCAGCAGAGGGGCTAGCGGGAGCGGAGAGCAGTACTTC. This gives the protein CATSRGASGSGEQYF. The gene calls are TRBV15 and TRBJ2-7, with 10 bases that match TRBD2. V gave up 1 base and J gave up 7 bases; unmatched junction bases: 7. This CDR3 region has 15 residues. Germline CDR1 LNHNV, CDR2 YYDKDF (reference sequence).

This rearrangement joins TRBV5-5 to TRBJ2-4; D not certain. Germline V CDR1 and CDR2: SGHKS, YYEKEE (reference sequence). This CDR3 contains 12 residues. The ends were cut back, 2 bases at V and 10 bases at J, with 10 bases in the middle. Here the CDR3 reads CASSLSSRIQYF. In nucleotides, the CDR3 is TGTGCCAGCAGCTTATCTTCGAGGATTCAGTACTTC.

This rearrangement joins TRBV5-1 to TRBJ1-1, with a possible D match to TRBD1 (5 bases). Trimming took off 2 bases at V and 1 base at J, with 18 bases between the two ends. This CDR3 is 17 amino acids long. Germline V gene data show CDR1 as SGHRS and CDR2 as YFSETQ. The CDR3 sequence is CASSLGDARHSNTEAFF. The CDR3 DNA reads TGCGCCAGCAGCTTAGGGGACGCCCGACACTCGAACACTGAAGCTTTCTTT.